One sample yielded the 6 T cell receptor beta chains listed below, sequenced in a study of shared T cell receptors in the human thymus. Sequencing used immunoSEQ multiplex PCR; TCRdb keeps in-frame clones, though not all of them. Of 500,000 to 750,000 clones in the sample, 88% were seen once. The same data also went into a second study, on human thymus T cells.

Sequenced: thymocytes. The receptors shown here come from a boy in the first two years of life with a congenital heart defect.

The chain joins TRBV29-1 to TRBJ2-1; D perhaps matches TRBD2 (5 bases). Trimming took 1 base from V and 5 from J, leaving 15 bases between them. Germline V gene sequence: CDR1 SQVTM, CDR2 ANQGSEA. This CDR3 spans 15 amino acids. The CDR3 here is CSVEGTPVGNNEQFF. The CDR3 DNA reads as TGCAGCGTTGAAGGGACCCCGGTCGGGAACAATGAGCAGTTCTTC.

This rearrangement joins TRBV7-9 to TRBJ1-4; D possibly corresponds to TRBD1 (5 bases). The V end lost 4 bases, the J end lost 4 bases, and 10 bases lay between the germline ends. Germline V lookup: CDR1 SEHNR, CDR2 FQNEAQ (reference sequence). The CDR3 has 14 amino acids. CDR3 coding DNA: TGTGCCAGCAGCTCCGACAGAGTTAATGAAAAACTGTTTTTT. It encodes CASSSDRVNEKLFF.

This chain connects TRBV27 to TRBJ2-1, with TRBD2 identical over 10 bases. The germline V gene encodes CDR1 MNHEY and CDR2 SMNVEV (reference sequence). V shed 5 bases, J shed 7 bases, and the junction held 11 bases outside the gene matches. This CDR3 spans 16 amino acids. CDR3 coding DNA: TGTGCCAGCAGTCCGGAAACTAGCGGGAAGGGGAATGAGCAGTTCTTC. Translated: CASSPETSGKGNEQFF.

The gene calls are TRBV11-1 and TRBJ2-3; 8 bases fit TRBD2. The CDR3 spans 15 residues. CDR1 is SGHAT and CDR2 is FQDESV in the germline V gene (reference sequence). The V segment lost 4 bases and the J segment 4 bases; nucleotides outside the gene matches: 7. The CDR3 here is CASSSRREGPDTQYF. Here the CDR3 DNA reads TGTGCCAGCAGCTCCCGACGGGAGGGACCAGATACGCAGTATTTT.

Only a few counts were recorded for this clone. The CDR3 is CASSPDQELGDEQFF. In DNA, the CDR3 is TGCGCCAGCAGCCCGGATCAGGAGTTAGGGGATGAGCAGTTCTTC. The genes are TRBV5-1 and TRBJ2-1, with D possibly matching TRBD1 (5 bases). The length of the CDR3 is 15 residues. Germline CDR1 is SGHRS and CDR2 is YFSETQ. Trimming cost V 4 bases and J 8 bases, with 19 bases left between them.

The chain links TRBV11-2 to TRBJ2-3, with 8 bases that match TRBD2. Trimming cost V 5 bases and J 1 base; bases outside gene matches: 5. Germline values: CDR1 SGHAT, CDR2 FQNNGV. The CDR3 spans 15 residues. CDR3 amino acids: CASSRSGSGTDTQYF. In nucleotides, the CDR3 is TGTGCCAGCAGCCGAAGCGGGAGTGGCACAGATACGCAGTATTTT. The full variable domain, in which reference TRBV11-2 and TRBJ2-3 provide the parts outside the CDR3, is EAGVAQSPRYKIIEKRQSVAFWCNPISGHATLYWYQQILGQGPKLLIQFQNNGVVDDSQLPKDRFSAERLKGVDSTLKIQPAKLEDSAVYLCASSRSGSGTDTQYFGPGTRLTVL.